This is a list of T cell receptor beta chains from one sample in a study of cytomegalovirus exposure and HLA in healthy donors. Clones were sequenced by immunoSEQ multiplex PCR, and TCRdb holds only the in-frame ones, with some missing. The table records roughly 100,000 clones, under 80% of them present only once. Source material: PBMCs. Receptors originate from a man between 60 and 70 years old in good health and CMV-seronegative. CDR3s include the opening cysteine and the closing phenylalanine or tryptophan. A D gene is named only where the DNA matches it firmly. Clone size is given for some rows only: seen once, a few or many times, or a class if the clone is expanded.

D gene	clone size	V gene	J gene	CDR3 length	CDR3 protein	CDR3 DNA
-	-	TRBV4-2	TRBJ1-4	16	CASSPLGRDENEKLFF	TGTGCCAGCAGCCCCCTCGGGCGGGATGAAAATGAAAAACTGTTTTTT
-	-	TRBV7-2	TRBJ2-3	15	CASSSRTTSTDTQYF	TGTGCCAGCAGCTCGAGGACTACCTCCACAGATACGCAGTATTTT
-	-	TRBV4-3	TRBJ1-6	17	CASSQDRGTAGGSPLHF	TGCGCCAGCAGCCAAGATCGGGGGACCGCCGGAGGATCACCCCTCCACTTT
-	few	TRBV7-9	TRBJ1-1	13	CASSLNPGTEAFF	TGTGCCAGCAGCTTAAATCCGGGGACTGAAGCTTTCTTT
-	-	TRBV5-1	TRBJ2-3	14	CASSFAGREDTQYF	TGCGCCAGCAGCTTTGCGGGGCGGGAAGATACGCAGTATTTT
-	-	TRBV7-9	TRBJ2-2	12	CASSSRTGELFF	TGTGCCAGCAGCTCCCGCACCGGGGAGCTGTTTTTT
TRBD2	once	TRBV4-2	TRBJ2-1	18	CASSQVGVTSGGWDEQFF	TGTGCCAGCAGCCAAGTGGGGGTGACTAGCGGGGGGTGGGATGAGCAGTTCTTC
-	-	TRBV5-6	TRBJ1-6	15	CASSLWAGTNSPLHF	TGTGCCAGCAGCTTGTGGGCAGGAACTAATTCACCCCTCCACTTT
-	once	TRBV7-6	TRBJ1-4	16	CASSPLGRGTNEKLFF	TGTGCCAGCAGCCCCCTCGGAAGGGGAACTAATGAAAAACTGTTTTTT
-	once	TRBV6-6	TRBJ2-7	11	CASSGLYEQYF	TGTGCCAGCAGTGGGCTCTACGAGCAGTACTTC
TRBD1	-	TRBV7-3	TRBJ1-2	15	CASSPPRTGRNGYTF	TGTGCCAGCAGCCCACCCCGGACAGGGAGGAATGGCTACACCTTC
TRBD2	-	TRBV28	TRBJ2-5	15	CASSPTGERGETQYF	TGTGCCAGCAGTCCCACCGGCGAGCGGGGAGAGACCCAGTACTTC